Below, 10 T cell receptor beta chains from the same sample are listed, as sequenced in a study of T cells in Graves' hyperthyroidism and ophthalmopathy. There were TCR beta CDR3 regions amplified from RNA transcripts. First-round RT-PCR with HTBI primers amplified the TCR CDR3 region. One entry per CDR3 protein, called by TCRdb with MiXCR from the multiplex PCR reads. The data contain about half a million distinct CDR3 sequences, roughly 21% of them singletons. Sequenced material: blood. These receptors all come from a man in his forties or fifties with Graves' ophthalmopathy.

The chain recombines TRBV20-1 with TRBJ2-2, with TRBD2 as a possible D gene (5 bases). The germline V gene encodes CDR1 DFQATT and CDR2 SNEGSKA (reference sequence). The V gene lost 6 bases and the J gene lost 10 bases, with 12 bases spanning the gap. The CDR3 has 11 amino acids. The DNA of the CDR3 is TGCAGTGCCCTTGTCGGGATGGAGCTGTTTTTT. Translating gives CSALVGMELFF.

The V call is TRBV5-4, the J call TRBJ1-2, with a possible D match to TRBD1 (6 bases). V lost 2 bases and J lost 6, with 11 bases in between. Germline assignment: CDR1 SGHNT and CDR2 YYREEE (reference sequence). The CDR3 is 13 amino acids. The chain's CDR3 is CASSFNSGDGYTF. In nucleotides, the CDR3 is TGTGCCAGCAGCTTCAACTCAGGGGATGGCTACACCTTC.

This rearrangement joins TRBV2 to TRBJ2-2; 8 bases align to TRBD2. This CDR3 contains 13 residues. Germline assignment: CDR1 SNHLY and CDR2 FYNNEI. V shed 7 bases, J shed 6 bases, and the junction held 4 bases outside the gene matches. The CDR3 is CASKREIPGELFF. The CDR3 coding sequence is TGTGCCAGCAAGCGGGAGATCCCCGGGGAGCTGTTTTTT.

V usage is TRBV9 and J usage is TRBJ2-1; D is undetermined. The germline gives CDR1 SGDLS, CDR2 YYNGEE. Trimming cost V 0 bases and J 0 bases, with 7 bases left between them. The CDR3 extends over 15 amino acids. The CDR3, as DNA: TGTGCCAGCAGCGTAGCACCCAGCTCCTACAATGAGCAGTTCTTC. Residues: CASSVAPSSYNEQFF.

The table lists this clonotype with a few counts. This chain joins TRBV3-1 and TRBJ2-5, with 8 bases identical to TRBD2. The germline V gene encodes CDR1 LGHDT and CDR2 YNNKEL (reference sequence). The junction had 8 bases not matched to a gene; V was cut back by 0 bases and J by 2 bases. The CDR3 runs 17 residues. CDR3 sequence (DNA): TGTGCCAGCAGCCAAGATGAGGCGGGGGGCTTTCAAGAGACCCAGTACTTC. This encodes CASSQDEAGGFQETQYF.

This clonotype was recorded many times. The chain recombines TRBV28 with TRBJ1-1; possibly TRBD1 for D (6 bases). The V end lost 6 bases, the J end lost 4 bases, and 15 bases lay between the germline ends. CDR1 and CDR2 (germline): MDHEN, SYDVKM. CDR3 size: 14 residues. The CDR3 DNA reads as TGTGCCAGCAGGCCGGGACAAGTCTTCACTGAAGCTTTCTTT. Protein sequence: CASRPGQVFTEAFF.

Comment on this clonotype: A much larger clone sits a single nucleotide away, making a read error possible. The genes are TRBV12-3 or TRBV12-4 and TRBJ2-7; possible D gene TRBD1, 5 bases. The CDR3 sequence is 12 residues long. V was trimmed by 6 bases and J by 2 bases, leaving 8 bases between them. This CDR3 is CASRSGTYEQYF. The CDR3 DNA reads as TGTGCCAGCAGGTCAGGGACCTACGAGCAGTACTTC.

This chain links TRBV5-4 with TRBJ1-3, with 12 bases aligning to TRBD1. CDR1 and CDR2 from the germline V gene are SGHNT and YYREEE (reference sequence). The V and J ends lost 0 bases and 4 bases, in that order; junction bases with no gene match: 2. The CDR3 totals 16 residues. Here the CDR3 reads CASSLGDRGRGNTIYF. As DNA, the CDR3 is TGTGCCAGCAGCTTGGGGGACAGGGGGCGCGGAAACACCATATATTTT.

Many counts were recorded for this clonotype. This chain joins TRBV3-1 and TRBJ2-4; the D gene is possibly TRBD2 (6 bases). CDR1 LGHDT and CDR2 YNNKEL come from the germline V gene (reference sequence). With 4 bases removed from V and 2 bases from J, the gap between germline ends came to 15 bases. This CDR3 has 16 residues. The chain's CDR3 is CASSPYSGGTKNIQYF. The CDR3 coding sequence is TGTGCCAGCAGCCCATACTCTGGGGGGACCAAAAACATTCAGTACTTC.

This clonotype was counted only a few times. This could be a read error, since a much larger clone is one nucleotide away. The J gene is TRBJ2-3, the V gene TRBV20-1, with D possibly matching TRBD2 (6 bases). The CDR3 runs to 16 residues. Per germline, CDR1 DFQATT and CDR2 SNEGSKA (reference sequence). With 6 bases removed from V and 2 bases from J, the gap between germline ends came to 21 bases. This chain's CDR3 is CSAITGTPFFTDTQYF. The CDR3 bases are TGCAGTGCGATAACCGGGACTCCGTTTTTCACAGATACGCAGTATTTT.